The present TCR beta chain was sequenced within a study of blood T cell repertoires in COVID-19. Study information: Italy, Spain and the United States were the sources of the convalescent and acute COVID-19 samples. The cDNA or gDNA used as material had been derived from T cells, B-cell-depleted T cells, or PBMCs.

In the source study's methods: Quantification of nucleated cells was approximated via reference gene primer amplification. The protocol was immunoSEQ multiplex PCR, while the TCRdb copy is restricted to in-frame clones and leaves out a portion. Clone size and V and J calls were adopted from that table, with D and trimming inferred from the DNA. The sample includes approximately 280,000 clones, approximately 92% of them seen just once. Seattle patients were enrolled during active infection and followed longitudinally. Between the trimmed V and J ends, which lost 3 bases and 0 bases, there was a span of 6 bases. The CDR3 covers 14 residues. From germline, CDR1 is LNHDA and CDR2 SQIVND (reference sequence).

The chain employs TRBV19 and TRBJ1-5, with D unclear. Sample: peripheral blood. This clonotype originated in a woman under 40 with COVID-19, enrolled during active disease. The CDR3: CASSIGNSNQPQHF. The CDR3, as DNA: TGTGCCAGTAGTATCGGGAATAGCAATCAGCCCCAGCATTTT.